This TCR beta chain is drawn from a study of T cell repertoires in cytomegalovirus infection. Turning to the study itself: CMV infection and matching HLA type were both indicated by public TCR beta signatures.

With 3 bases removed from V and 1 base from J, the gap between germline ends came to 7 bases. Germline-derived CDR1 and CDR2 are SEHNR and FQNEAQ (reference sequence). The CDR3 is 14 amino acids. TCRdb reprocessed the reads via MiXCR and lists one record per CDR3 protein. The repertoire has about 150,000 distinct CDR3 sequences, about a quarter of them found once; the top ten carry roughly 9.7%. Study-level points and caveats: Ex vivo, HLA-C-restricted CMV-specific TCR beta clonotypes prevailed over the rest of the response.

Notes on this clonotype: Its antigen is still unknown.

The clonotype was recovered from a human donor in good health (CMV status not recorded). Some clones in this sample may be carry-over from other donors' samples. Specimen: PBMCs. This chain uses TRBV7-9 with TRBJ2-1; no definite D call. The CDR3 region is CASSFETSYNEQFF. CDR3 in DNA: TGTGCCAGCAGCTTTGAGACTTCCTACAATGAGCAGTTCTTC.